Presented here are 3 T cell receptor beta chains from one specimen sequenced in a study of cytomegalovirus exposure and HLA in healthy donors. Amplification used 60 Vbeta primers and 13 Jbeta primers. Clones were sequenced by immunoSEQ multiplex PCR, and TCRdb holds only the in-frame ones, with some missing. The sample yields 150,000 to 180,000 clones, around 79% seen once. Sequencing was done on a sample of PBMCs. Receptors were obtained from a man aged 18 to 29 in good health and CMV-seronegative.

CDR3 in DNA: TGTGCCAGCAGTACACCGGGACAGGGGGCACGGGGCTATGGCTACACCTTC. Protein product: CASSTPGQGARGYGYTF. This chain connects TRBV28 to TRBJ1-2, with TRBD1 matching over 12 bases. The CDR3 length is 17 residues. Germline V gene lookup returns CDR1 MDHEN and CDR2 SYDVKM. V gave up 5 bases and J gave up 4 bases; unmatched junction bases: 11.

The CDR3 DNA follows: TGTGCCTGGAGTTCAGGGGGAAGCAATCAGCCCCAGCATTTT. The encoded protein is CAWSSGGSNQPQHF. J is TRBJ1-5 and V is TRBV30, with 7 bases that match TRBD1. CDR1 and CDR2 from the germline V gene are GTSNPN and SVGIG (reference sequence). After removal of 2 bases from V and 1 base from J, the junction contained 2 bases not matched to a gene. There are 14 residues in the CDR3.

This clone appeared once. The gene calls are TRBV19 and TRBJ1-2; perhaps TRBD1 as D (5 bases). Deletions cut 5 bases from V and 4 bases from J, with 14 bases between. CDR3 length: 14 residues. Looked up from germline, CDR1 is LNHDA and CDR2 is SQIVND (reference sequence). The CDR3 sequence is CASSRRGEGYGYTF. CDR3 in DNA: TGTGCCAGTAGTCGGAGGGGAGAGGGCTATGGCTACACCTTC.